Following are 8 T cell receptor beta chains from one sample sequenced in a study of blood T cells in healthy people across ages. The second PCR ran roughly 6 to 11 cycles with a sample-barcoded 5' primer and J-beta primers. TCRdb reanalysed the 5' RACE reads using MiXCR and keeps one entry per CDR3 protein. The sample shows about 940,000 distinct CDR3 sequences, roughly 52% of them seen only once. Material: blood. These receptors were collected from a man aged 30-40 years in good health.

The V gene is TRBV5-1, the J gene TRBJ1-2; tentatively, D is TRBD1 (6 bases). Per the germline V gene, CDR1 is SGHRS and CDR2 is YFSETQ. The CDR3 spans 14 residues. The V end was cut by 3 bases, the J end by 6 bases, with 15 bases between. The CDR3 DNA follows: TGCGCCAGCAGCTCACAGGGTATAACGAATGGCTACACCTTC. It yields the protein CASSSQGITNGYTF.

The chain links TRBV6-5 to TRBJ2-5; possible D gene TRBD2, 5 bases. With the DNA end fitting TRBJ2-7 better, the J assignment may be wrong. Germline CDR1 reads MNHEY; CDR2 reads SVGAGI. This CDR3 is built from 13 residues. CDR3 in DNA: TGTGCCAGCAGTTACTCGCGGGCCCGCGAGCAGTACTTC. Translation gives CASSYSRAREQYF.

The chain joins TRBV27 to TRBJ2-4; no clear D. The J call may be incorrect, as the DNA end agrees better with TRBJ2-5. Germline CDR1 is MNHEY and CDR2 is SMNVEV (reference sequence). The CDR3 sequence is 14 residues long. The CDR3 DNA is TGTGCCAGCAAGGGCCAGGTCCAACAAGAGACCCAGTACTTC. Translating gives CASKGQVQQETQYF.

This clonotype has only a few counts. The chain joins TRBV28 to TRBJ1-1; TRBD1 is a possible D gene (5 bases). CDR1 MDHEN and CDR2 SYDVKM come from the germline V gene. The CDR3 covers 13 residues. Trimming cost V 6 bases and J 0 bases, with 8 bases left between them. CDR3 sequence: CASRGVLNTEAFF. In DNA form, the CDR3 reads TGTGCCAGCAGGGGGGTCCTGAACACTGAAGCTTTCTTT.

The chain joins TRBV5-1 to TRBJ1-2; no clear D. The germline V gene has CDR1 SGHRS and CDR2 YFSETQ. V lost 0 bases and J 1 base, leaving 13 bases between the germline ends. The CDR3 has 16 residues. This CDR3 reads CASSLEGENRNYGYTF. CDR3 nucleotides: TGCGCCAGCAGCTTGGAGGGCGAAAACCGTAACTATGGCTACACCTTC.

The chain recombines TRBV11-2 with TRBJ2-3; tentative D call: TRBD2 (5 bases). CDR1 and CDR2 from the germline V gene are SGHAT and FQNNGV. V lost 5 bases, J lost 3 bases, and 21 bases lay in between. This CDR3 has 17 residues. CDR3 bases: TGTGCCAGCAGCGCAAATGGGCGGGTGGCCTCGACAGATACGCAGTATTTT. Protein: CASSANGRVASTDTQYF.

The chain recombines TRBV7-9 with TRBJ2-2; D tentatively fits TRBD1 or TRBD2 (6 bases each). Germline CDR1 and CDR2: SEHNR and FQNEAQ (reference sequence). This CDR3 region has 14 residues. V shed 3 bases and J shed 6 bases, with 11 bases lying between them. The CDR3 protein is CASSLGGIAGELFF. In nucleotides, the CDR3 is TGTGCCAGCAGCTTGGGGGGCATCGCCGGGGAGCTGTTTTTT.

The rearrangement links TRBV6-2 or TRBV6-3 to TRBJ2-5; D may be TRBD2 (6 bases). The ends were cut back, 8 bases at V and 5 bases at J, with 15 bases in the middle. The germline V gene encodes CDR1 MNHEY and CDR2 SVGEGT. This CDR3 region has 13 residues. The CDR3 DNA reads as TGTGCCAGCCAGAAAGCTGGGAGGGAGACCCAGTACTTC. Its translation: CASQKAGRETQYF.